This is a list of T cell receptor beta chains from one sample in a study of spatial heterogeneity in lung cancer. TCRdb re-called the 5' RACE reads through MiXCR, storing one row per CDR3 protein. The sample has under 30,000 distinct CDR3 sequences, about 3.5% seen once. Here the sequenced sample was PBMCs, taken at surgery. The receptors stem from a female donor with early-stage non-small cell lung cancer. CDR3s include the opening cysteine and the closing phenylalanine or tryptophan. A D gene is named only where the DNA matches it firmly. Size is omitted from some rows. Given values are once, few, many or a class for expanded clones.

clone_size: few; v_call: TRBV18; d_call: TRBD2; j_call: TRBJ2-5; cdr3_aa: CASSRGSLGETQYF; cdr3_nt: TGTGCCAGCTCGCGGGGGAGTCTGGGGGAGACCCAGTACTTC
clone_size: many; v_call: TRBV7-9; d_call: TRBD2; j_call: TRBJ2-3; cdr3_aa: CASSFISGRRTDTQYF; cdr3_nt: TGTGCCAGCAGTTTTATAAGCGGGAGAAGGACAGATACGCAGTATTTT
clone_size: medium-sized; v_call: TRBV7-9; d_call: TRBD1; j_call: TRBJ1-2; cdr3_aa: CASSPGQGSYTF; cdr3_nt: TGTGCCAGCAGCCCTGGACAGGGGAGCTACACCTTC
clone_size: many; v_call: TRBV20-1; d_call: TRBD1; j_call: TRBJ1-5; cdr3_aa: CSAPTDRDRVLSNQPQHF; cdr3_nt: TGCAGTGCTCCAACCGACCGAGACAGGGTTCTTAGCAATCAGCCCCAGCATTTT
clone_size: few; v_call: TRBV11-2; d_call: .; j_call: TRBJ2-1; cdr3_aa: CASSFSFSYNEQFF; cdr3_nt: TGTGCCAGCAGCTTCTCGTTCTCCTACAATGAGCAGTTCTTC
clone_size: many; v_call: TRBV25-1; d_call: TRBD2; j_call: TRBJ2-2; cdr3_aa: CASSGGGTSSSSGELFF; cdr3_nt: TGTGCCAGCAGTGGCGGGGGTACCAGTTCGAGCAGCGGGGAGCTGTTTTTT
clone_size: .; v_call: TRBV7-8; d_call: .; j_call: TRBJ2-4; cdr3_aa: CASSLSSDKTKNIQYF; cdr3_nt: TGTGCCAGCAGCTTATCATCGGACAAAACCAAAAACATTCAGTACTTC
clone_size: many; v_call: TRBV29-1; d_call: TRBD1; j_call: TRBJ2-7; cdr3_aa: CSGRQGDEQYF; cdr3_nt: TGCAGCGGGAGACAGGGTGACGAGCAGTACTTC
clone_size: many; v_call: TRBV5-1; d_call: TRBD1; j_call: TRBJ2-1; cdr3_aa: CASSFRDRALDEQFF; cdr3_nt: TGCGCCAGCAGCTTTCGGGACAGGGCCTTGGATGAGCAGTTCTTC
clone_size: many; v_call: TRBV28; d_call: TRBD1; j_call: TRBJ1-6; cdr3_aa: CASSQPPGQGDSPLHF; cdr3_nt: TGTGCCAGCAGCCAACCACCGGGACAGGGGGATTCACCCCTCCACTTT
clone_size: many; v_call: TRBV20-1; d_call: .; j_call: TRBJ2-2; cdr3_aa: CSARGLEGRGNTGELFF; cdr3_nt: TGCAGTGCTAGAGGGTTAGAGGGACGAGGCAACACCGGGGAGCTGTTTTTT
clone_size: many; v_call: TRBV2; d_call: TRBD1; j_call: TRBJ2-7; cdr3_aa: CARRDSTYEQYF; cdr3_nt: TGTGCCAGGAGGGACAGCACCTACGAGCAGTACTTC
clone_size: many; v_call: TRBV30; d_call: .; j_call: TRBJ1-6; cdr3_aa: CAWSTGRNSPLHF; cdr3_nt: TGTGCCTGGAGTACGGGAAGGAATTCACCCCTCCACTTT
clone_size: many; v_call: TRBV11-1; d_call: .; j_call: TRBJ2-5; cdr3_aa: CASSLVSGWYQETQYF; cdr3_nt: TGTGCCAGCAGCTTAGTTTCGGGGTGGTACCAAGAGACCCAGTACTTC
clone_size: many; v_call: TRBV28; d_call: TRBD2; j_call: TRBJ2-1; cdr3_aa: CASSLSARGGLGEQFF; cdr3_nt: TGTGCCAGCAGTTTATCGGCTCGGGGGGGGTTAGGTGAGCAGTTCTTC
clone_size: many; v_call: TRBV7-7; d_call: .; j_call: TRBJ2-1; cdr3_aa: CASSPRPSAASNEQFF; cdr3_nt: TGTGCCAGCAGCCCTCGTCCCAGCGCGGCTAGCAATGAGCAGTTCTTC
clone_size: many; v_call: TRBV7-9; d_call: .; j_call: TRBJ2-1; cdr3_aa: CASSLPGSSSYNEQFF; cdr3_nt: TGTGCCAGCAGCCTACCTGGAAGTAGCTCCTACAATGAGCAGTTCTTC
clone_size: .; v_call: TRBV11-2; d_call: .; j_call: TRBJ1-2; cdr3_aa: CASNPQGSVYGYTF; cdr3_nt: TGTGCCAGCAACCCTCAGGGTTCGGTCTATGGCTACACCTTC
clone_size: many; v_call: TRBV28; d_call: .; j_call: TRBJ2-1; cdr3_aa: CASSLGEQFF; cdr3_nt: TGTGCCAGCAGTTTAGGTGAGCAGTTCTTC
clone_size: many; v_call: TRBV5-1; d_call: .; j_call: TRBJ2-7; cdr3_aa: CASRADSTNYEQYF; cdr3_nt: TGCGCCAGCAGGGCCGACAGTACCAACTACGAGCAGTACTTC
clone_size: many; v_call: TRBV5-1; d_call: .; j_call: TRBJ1-1; cdr3_aa: CASSLQGLDTEAFF; cdr3_nt: TGCGCCAGCAGCTTACAGGGCCTAGACACTGAAGCTTTCTTT
clone_size: many; v_call: TRBV27; d_call: TRBD1; j_call: TRBJ2-7; cdr3_aa: CASSARQGSYEQYF; cdr3_nt: TGTGCCAGCAGTGCGCGACAGGGATCCTACGAGCAGTACTTC
clone_size: many; v_call: TRBV28; d_call: TRBD1; j_call: TRBJ1-5; cdr3_aa: CASSSRTGTYSNQPQHF; cdr3_nt: TGTGCCAGCAGTTCCCGGACAGGGACGTATAGCAATCAGCCCCAGCATTTT
clone_size: .; v_call: TRBV12-3/TRBV12-4; d_call: .; j_call: TRBJ2-5; cdr3_aa: CASSRTERETQYF; cdr3_nt: TGTGCCAGCAGCCGGACTGAGCGAGAGACCCAGTACTTC
clone_size: many; v_call: TRBV9; d_call: .; j_call: TRBJ2-7; cdr3_aa: CASSPERSYEQYF; cdr3_nt: TGTGCCAGCAGCCCCGAGCGCTCCTACGAGCAGTACTTC
clone_size: many; v_call: TRBV20-1; d_call: TRBD2; j_call: TRBJ2-2; cdr3_aa: CSARVWEGGELFF; cdr3_nt: TGCAGTGCTAGAGTCTGGGAGGGTGGGGAGCTGTTTTTT
clone_size: many; v_call: TRBV6-5; d_call: .; j_call: TRBJ2-1; cdr3_aa: CASSLAGSSYNEQFF; cdr3_nt: TGTGCCAGCAGTTTAGCAGGATCGTCCTACAATGAGCAGTTCTTC
clone_size: many; v_call: TRBV7-7; d_call: TRBD2; j_call: TRBJ2-5; cdr3_aa: CASSWGLAGVLETQYF; cdr3_nt: TGTGCCAGCAGCTGGGGACTAGCGGGAGTTCTTGAGACCCAGTACTTC
clone_size: many; v_call: TRBV2; d_call: .; j_call: TRBJ1-4; cdr3_aa: CASRYGRGEKLFF; cdr3_nt: TGTGCCAGCAGATACGGACGGGGCGAAAAACTGTTTTTT
clone_size: many; v_call: TRBV11-2; d_call: .; j_call: TRBJ2-4; cdr3_aa: CASSLGLAIQYF; cdr3_nt: TGTGCCAGCAGCTTAGGGCTGGCCATTCAGTACTTC
clone_size: many; v_call: TRBV7-9; d_call: .; j_call: TRBJ2-1; cdr3_aa: CAGPPIPNGVVGNNEQFF; cdr3_nt: TGTGCCGGACCGCCAATCCCCAATGGAGTGGTCGGGAACAATGAGCAGTTCTTC
clone_size: many; v_call: TRBV28; d_call: TRBD2; j_call: TRBJ2-3; cdr3_aa: CASRKLAEMGDTQYF; cdr3_nt: TGTGCCAGCAGAAAACTAGCGGAGATGGGAGATACGCAGTATTTT
clone_size: .; v_call: TRBV7-9; d_call: .; j_call: TRBJ1-1; cdr3_aa: CASSLLPNTEAFF; cdr3_nt: TGTGCCAGCAGCCTTCTACCGAACACTGAAGCTTTCTTT
clone_size: .; v_call: TRBV14; d_call: .; j_call: TRBJ1-1; cdr3_aa: CASSLQAHRVAEAFF; cdr3_nt: TGTGCCAGCAGCCTGCAGGCTCACAGGGTGGCTGAAGCTTTCTTT
clone_size: many; v_call: TRBV12-3/TRBV12-4; d_call: .; j_call: TRBJ1-2; cdr3_aa: CASSLTSLAGRGGYTF; cdr3_nt: TGTGCCAGCAGTTTAACGTCCCTTGCGGGGAGGGGTGGCTACACCTTC
clone_size: many; v_call: TRBV28; d_call: TRBD2; j_call: TRBJ2-1; cdr3_aa: CASSSTGTLGLAGNNEQFF; cdr3_nt: TGTGCCAGCAGTTCTACGGGGACACTAGGACTAGCGGGAAACAATGAGCAGTTCTTC
clone_size: .; v_call: TRBV19; d_call: .; j_call: TRBJ2-7; cdr3_aa: CASKAGASSYEQYF; cdr3_nt: TGTGCCAGTAAAGCCGGGGCGAGCTCCTACGAGCAGTACTTC
clone_size: many; v_call: TRBV4-1; d_call: .; j_call: TRBJ2-3; cdr3_aa: CASSQGPGREDTQYF; cdr3_nt: TGCGCCAGCAGCCAAGGGCCGGGAAGGGAGGATACGCAGTATTTT
clone_size: many; v_call: TRBV5-6; d_call: .; j_call: TRBJ2-7; cdr3_aa: CASSLERGSSHEQYF; cdr3_nt: TGTGCCAGCAGCTTGGAAAGGGGCTCCAGCCACGAGCAGTACTTC
clone_size: many; v_call: TRBV29-1; d_call: .; j_call: TRBJ2-3; cdr3_aa: CSARDTGTDTQYF; cdr3_nt: TGCAGCGCTCGGGACACGGGCACAGATACGCAGTATTTT
clone_size: many; v_call: TRBV4-1; d_call: .; j_call: TRBJ2-5; cdr3_aa: CASSRVAIQETQYF; cdr3_nt: TGCGCCAGCAGCCGCGTAGCGATACAAGAGACCCAGTACTTC
clone_size: many; v_call: TRBV11-2; d_call: .; j_call: TRBJ2-1; cdr3_aa: CASSLDGSGGFNEQFF; cdr3_nt: TGTGCCAGCAGCTTAGATGGGTCCGGGGGCTTTAATGAGCAGTTCTTC
clone_size: many; v_call: TRBV5-1; d_call: .; j_call: TRBJ2-7; cdr3_aa: CASSLAVGVEQYF; cdr3_nt: TGCGCCAGCAGCTTGGCAGTCGGGGTCGAGCAGTACTTC